Here is one T cell receptor beta chain with its context. Its antigen is unknown. The sample is drawn from a study of cytomegalovirus exposure and HLA in healthy donors. PCR involved 60 Vbeta and 13 Jbeta primers. The method was immunoSEQ multiplex PCR; TCRdb's version includes in-frame clones alone and lacks a portion of them. The table lists some 95,000 clones, about 72% of them singletons, with 2% to 2.5% in the top ten. The CDR3 length is 14 residues. CDR1 is MNHEY, CDR2 SVGAGI, per germline. Trimming removed 7 bases from V and 4 bases from J, with 16 bases in between. Broader study findings: The study carried out a later analysis of TCR beta sequences. It associated some 17,000 of them with specific HLA alleles at a false discovery rate of 0.05. The availability of immune exposure information extended only to CMV serostatus.

The chain links TRBV6-5 to TRBJ1-2, with D possibly matching TRBD1 (5 bases). The sequenced material came from PBMCs. The clonotype originates from a man aged 25 to 45 in good health and CMV-seronegative. The CDR3 nucleotides read TGTGCCAGCACCGCGACAGAAGTGGGCTATGGCTACACCTTC. It codes for CASTATEVGYGYTF.